Detailed here is one TCR beta chain. Among the donors, all were Caucasian adults who lived in Nashville, Tennessee. The data are from a study of shared clonotypes between healthy human individuals. About the study: Three plates were used per donor for CD4 naive, three for CD4 memory, two for CD8 naive and one for CD8 memory.

The V gene's germline CDR1 is MNHEY and CDR2 SMNVEV (reference sequence). CDR3 length equals 16 residues. Deletions cut 8 bases from V and 0 bases from J, with 18 bases between. Replicate sorted-subset PCRs were loaded with 150 to 250 ng DNA, approximately 31,000 T cell genomes. Profiled with immunoSEQ multiplex PCR; TCRdb holds only in-frame clones, not every one. The sample lists about 2 million clones, over 85% seen once, with roughly 0.13% in the top ten. The chain employs TRBV27 and TRBJ2-3, with D perhaps given as TRBD1 or TRBD2 (6 bases each). Source material: naive CD4+ T cells sorted from blood. Specified subset: CD45RA+ positively selected. This clonotype was sampled from a man between 18 and 35 years old in good health. CDR3 DNA: TGTGCCAGCCGAGGGGGGAGCGGTGGCAGCACAGATACGCAGTATTTT. It codes for CASRGGSGGSTDTQYF.